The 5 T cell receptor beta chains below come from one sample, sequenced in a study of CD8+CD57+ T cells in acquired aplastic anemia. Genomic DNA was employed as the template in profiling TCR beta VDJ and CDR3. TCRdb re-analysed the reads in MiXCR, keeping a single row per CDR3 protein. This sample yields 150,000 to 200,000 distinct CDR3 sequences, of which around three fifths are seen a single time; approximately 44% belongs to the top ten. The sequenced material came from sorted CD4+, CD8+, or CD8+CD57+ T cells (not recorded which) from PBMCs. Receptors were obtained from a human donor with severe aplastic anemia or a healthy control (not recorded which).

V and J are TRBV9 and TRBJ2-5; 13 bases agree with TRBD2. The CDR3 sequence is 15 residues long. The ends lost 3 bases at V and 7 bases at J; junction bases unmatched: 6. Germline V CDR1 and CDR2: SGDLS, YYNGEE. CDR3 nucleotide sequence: TGTGCCAGCAGCGGGACTAGCGGGGGCGTGGGGACCCAGTACTTC. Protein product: CASSGTSGGVGTQYF.

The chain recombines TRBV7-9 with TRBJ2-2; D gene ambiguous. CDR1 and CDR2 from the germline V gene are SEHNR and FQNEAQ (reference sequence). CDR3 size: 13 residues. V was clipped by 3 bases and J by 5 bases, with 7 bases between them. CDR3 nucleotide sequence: TGTGCCAGCAGCTTTGAGAATACCGGGGAGCTGTTTTTT. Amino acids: CASSFENTGELFF.

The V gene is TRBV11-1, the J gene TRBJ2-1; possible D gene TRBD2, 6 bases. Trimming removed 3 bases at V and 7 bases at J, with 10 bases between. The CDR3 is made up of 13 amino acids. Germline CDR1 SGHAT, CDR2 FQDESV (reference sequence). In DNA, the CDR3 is TGTGCCAGCAGCTTGGTGCGGGGAAATGAGCAGTTCTTC. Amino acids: CASSLVRGNEQFF.

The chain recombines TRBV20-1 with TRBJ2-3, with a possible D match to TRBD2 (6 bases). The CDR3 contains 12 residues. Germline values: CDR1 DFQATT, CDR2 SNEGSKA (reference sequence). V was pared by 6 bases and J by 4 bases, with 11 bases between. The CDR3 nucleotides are TGCAGTGCCGGAACGGGGGCAGATACGCAGTATTTT. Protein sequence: CSAGTGADTQYF.

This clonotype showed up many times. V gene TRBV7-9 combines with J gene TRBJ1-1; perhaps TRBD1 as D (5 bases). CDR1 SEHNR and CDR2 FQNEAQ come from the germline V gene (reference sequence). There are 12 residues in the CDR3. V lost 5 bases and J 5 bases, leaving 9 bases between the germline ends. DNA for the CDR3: TGTGCCAGCAGCCATGGGGGGACTGAAGCTTTCTTT. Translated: CASSHGGTEAFF. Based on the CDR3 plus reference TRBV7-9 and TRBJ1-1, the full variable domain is DTGVSQNPRHKITKRGQNVTFRCDPISEHNRLYWYRQTLGQGPEFLTYFQNEAQLEKSRLLSDRFSAERPKGSFSTLEIQRTEQGDSAMYLCASSHGGTEAFFGQGTRLTVV.